In this sample, the clone carrying this TCR beta chain turned up many times. The target antigen is unknown. These data belong to a study of neurological immune-mediated disorders. Study observations and caveats: Sharing of CDR3 amino acid sequences among expanded clones across subjects was absent, suggesting private repertoires in all groups.

Synthesis of cDNA was carried out by template-switch 5'RACE. The reaction used 10-nucleotide random UMIs. The output of every sequencing run exceeded 160 million TCR-beta sequences, derived from 15-18 subjects. TCRdb analysed the 5' RACE reads with MiXCR anew, one entry per CDR3 protein. The data contain under 70,000 distinct CDR3 sequences, 4% to 6% of them seen just once; the ten biggest clones take up 2.8%. V gave up 5 bases and J gave up 6 bases; unmatched junction bases: 11. CDR3 size: 15 residues. CDR1 is DFQATT and CDR2 is SNEGSKA in the germline V gene (reference sequence). The sample consisted of PBMCs. The receptor's source is a woman between 25 and 40 years old with multiple sclerosis. V usage is TRBV20-1 and J usage is TRBJ2-7; TRBD1 matches 12 bases. The CDR3, as DNA: TGCAGTGCTGGAGGACAGGGACAGGGGGCTGGCGAGCAGTACTTC. This translates into CSAGGQGQGAGEQYF.